This T cell receptor (beta chain) stems from a study of human T cells and chemical hapten exposure. Overall study context: Enrolled patients were predominantly female and had alopecia areata, totalis or universalis. Study-wide findings and caveats: The immune response of these alopecia patients might not match healthy individuals'.

Time point specified: pre-sensitization, week 0. Treatment given: therapeutic diphenylcyclopropenone sensitization with weekly scalp DPC. Each CDR3 protein gets one entry after TCRdb re-called the RACE reads with MiXCR. Of approximately 60,000 distinct CDR3 sequences in the sample, about 10% are singletons; the top ten hold under 5%. Worth noting for this clonotype: Antigen: not known.

Germline assignment: CDR1 MNHEY and CDR2 SVGEGT. CDR3 length: 13 residues. V was clipped by 6 bases and J by 6 bases; unmatched bases: 6. This TCR derives from a woman between 35 and 50 years old with alopecia areata. Some clones in this sample may be carry-over from other donors' samples. This chain uses TRBV6-2 or TRBV6-3 with TRBJ2-5, with 8 bases identical to TRBD2. The sample was whole blood, taken in connection with sensitization to the hapten diphenylcyclopropenone (DPC). The CDR3 sequence: CASSQAGAKTQYF. The CDR3 DNA follows: TGTGCCAGCAGCCAAGCGGGAGCGAAGACCCAGTACTTC.